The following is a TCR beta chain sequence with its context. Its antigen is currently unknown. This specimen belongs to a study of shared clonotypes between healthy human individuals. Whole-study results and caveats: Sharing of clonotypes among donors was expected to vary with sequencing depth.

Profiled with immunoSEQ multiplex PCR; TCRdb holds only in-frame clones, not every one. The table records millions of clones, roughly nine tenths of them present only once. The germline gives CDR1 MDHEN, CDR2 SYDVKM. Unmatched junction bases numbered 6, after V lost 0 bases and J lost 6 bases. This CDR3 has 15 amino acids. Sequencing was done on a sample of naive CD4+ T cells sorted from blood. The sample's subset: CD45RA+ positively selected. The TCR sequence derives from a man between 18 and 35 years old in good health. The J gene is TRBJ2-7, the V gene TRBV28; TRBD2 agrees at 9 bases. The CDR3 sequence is CASSLWRGGLSEQYF. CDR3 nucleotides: TGTGCCAGCAGTTTATGGCGGGGGGGCCTCAGCGAGCAGTACTTC.